Below are 26 T cell receptor beta chains sequenced from a single sample in a study of control samples from healthy donors and cancer patients. Assay used: immunoSEQ multiplex PCR; TCRdb lists only in-frame clones, some missing. The sample contains some 160,000 clones, approximately 94% of which appear only once. Sequencing was performed on blood. These receptors were taken from a middle-aged woman in good health.

The chain links TRBV7-9 to TRBJ1-6; D gene ambiguous. This CDR3 contains 11 residues. Germline CDR1 SEHNR, CDR2 FQNEAQ (reference sequence). V shed 5 bases and J shed 7 bases, with 3 bases lying between them. CDR3 in DNA: TGTGCCAGCAGCGGCAATTCACCCCTCCACTTT. Translating it yields CASSGNSPLHF.

This chain joins TRBV7-2 and TRBJ1-2; 7 bases are a match to TRBD1. The V segment lost 5 bases and the J segment 6 bases; nucleotides outside the gene matches: 6. This CDR3 contains 13 residues. The germline gives CDR1 SGHTA, CDR2 FQGNSA. As DNA, the CDR3 is TGTGCCAGCAGCCCCCAGGGGGGCCATGGCTACACCTTC. This codes for CASSPQGGHGYTF.

The chain recombines TRBV7-2 with TRBJ2-7; D may be TRBD1 or TRBD2 (6 bases each). The CDR3 runs to 17 residues. Germline values: CDR1 SGHTA, CDR2 FQGNSA. V lost 5 bases and J lost 2, with 22 bases in between. The CDR3 spells CASSPISGAEKTYEQYF. The CDR3 DNA is TGTGCCAGCAGCCCAATTTCGGGGGCTGAAAAAACCTACGAGCAGTACTTC.

The chain is built from TRBV18 and TRBJ2-2, with 12 bases lining up with TRBD1. The V gene end was trimmed by 3 bases and the J gene end by 4 bases; junction bases not matched to a gene: 18. Germline lookup yields CDR1 KGHSH and CDR2 LQKENI. The CDR3 spans 21 residues. The CDR3 nucleotides read TGTGCCAGCTCACCCGAGCTCCCCGGGACAGGGGGCGAAGTGGGCACCGGGGAGCTGTTTTTT. As protein: CASSPELPGTGGEVGTGELFF.

The chain carries TRBV4-1 and TRBJ2-1, with TRBD2 matching over 10 bases. V lost 1 base and J lost 2; bases outside the gene matches: 8. This CDR3 comprises 18 residues. Germline V lookup: CDR1 MGHRA, CDR2 YSYEKL. CDR3 protein: CASSQGGSGRPPYNEQFF. CDR3 in DNA: TGCGCCAGCAGCCAAGGGGGTAGCGGGAGGCCTCCCTACAATGAGCAGTTCTTC.

The chain couples TRBV6-5 to TRBJ1-1, with a possible D match to TRBD1 (5 bases). Trimming shortened V by 4 bases and J by 4 bases, and 19 bases separated the two germline ends. CDR3 length: 16 amino acids. Germline CDR1 is MNHEY and CDR2 is SVGAGI. The CDR3 nucleotides read TGTGCCAGCAGTTCCCTCGATGGACATCGGGGCACTGAAGCTTTCTTT. Protein: CASSSLDGHRGTEAFF.

The chain joins TRBV29-1 to TRBJ1-2; 8 bases fit TRBD1. CDR1 and CDR2 from the germline V gene are SQVTM and ANQGSEA. The CDR3 extends over 14 amino acids. Unmatched junction bases numbered 5, after V lost 1 base and J lost 4 bases. DNA of the CDR3: TGCAGCGTTGAAGCCCAGACAGGGGTCTATGGCTACACCTTC. It encodes CSVEAQTGVYGYTF.

This clone has just one count. V and J are TRBV5-8 and TRBJ2-5; 7 nucleotides line up with TRBD1. The germline V gene has CDR1 SGHTS and CDR2 YDEGEE. Trimming removed 6 bases from V and 6 bases from J; junction bases left unmatched: 11. CDR3 length: 14 amino acids. CDR3 sequence: CASTQTGIGKTQYF. CDR3 nucleotides: TGTGCCAGCACCCAGACAGGGATTGGGAAGACCCAGTACTTC.

The rearrangement joins TRBV20-1 to TRBJ1-3; tentatively, D is TRBD1 (6 bases). Per the germline V gene, CDR1 is DFQATT and CDR2 is SNEGSKA (reference sequence). The CDR3 is 13 residues long. Between the trimmed V and J ends, which lost 3 bases and 4 bases, there was a span of 10 bases. CDR3 protein: CSASLTGGNTIYF. CDR3 in DNA: TGCAGTGCTAGTCTGACAGGAGGAAACACCATATATTTT.

This chain links TRBV27 with TRBJ1-2; unclear D gene. The CDR3 is 13 residues long. Trimming cost V 3 bases and J 8 bases, with 13 bases left between them. Germline V CDR1 and CDR2: MNHEY, SMNVEV (reference sequence). CDR3 bases: TGTGCCAGCAGTTTCGGGCGTTTACGGGGCTACACCTTC. Translated, it gives CASSFGRLRGYTF.

The V and J genes are TRBV7-2 and TRBJ1-1; D unresolved. The CDR3 is made up of 16 amino acids. Trimming shortened V by 4 bases and J by 1 base, and 16 bases separated the two germline ends. Germline lookup yields CDR1 SGHTA and CDR2 FQGNSA. CDR3 sequence reads: CASSSRHDSWNTEAFF. The CDR3 nucleotides are TGTGCCAGCAGCTCACGACATGACTCCTGGAACACTGAAGCTTTCTTT. Full variable domain (remainder filled in from reference TRBV7-2 and TRBJ1-1): GAGVSQSPSNKVTEKGKDVELRCDPISGHTALYWYRQSLGQGLEFLIYFQGNSAPDKSGLPSDRFSAERTGGSVSTLTIQRTQQEDSAVYLCASSSRHDSWNTEAFFGQGTRLTVV.

The V gene is TRBV30, the J gene TRBJ1-1; possibly TRBD1 for D (5 bases). The length of the CDR3 is 12 residues. Trimming stripped 5 bases from V and 3 bases from J, with 10 bases between. The germline V gene has CDR1 GTSNPN and CDR2 SVGIG (reference sequence). The CDR3 sequence is CAWGQGHTEAFF. CDR3 coding DNA: TGTGCCTGGGGCCAGGGCCACACTGAAGCTTTCTTT. Filled out from reference TRBV30 and TRBJ1-1, the complete variable domain reads SQTIHQWPATLVQPVGSPLSLECTVEGTSNPNLYWYRQAAGRGLQLLFYSVGIGQISSEVPQNLSASRPQDRQFILSSKKLLLSDSGFYLCAWGQGHTEAFFGQGTRLTVV.

This chain uses TRBV5-6 with TRBJ2-3; possibly TRBD1 for D (5 bases). The CDR3 is 14 residues long. Germline lookup yields CDR1 SGHDT and CDR2 YYEEEE. Deletions cut 2 bases from V and 4 bases from J, with 11 bases between. This CDR3 reads CASSLPGMADTQYF. CDR3 in DNA: TGTGCCAGCAGCTTACCAGGGATGGCAGATACGCAGTATTTT.

This clone occurred once. For the CDR3, the DNA is TGTGCCAGCAGCTTGGCAGGAGGGGAAGCCTTTCAGCCCCAGCATTTT. This encodes CASSLAGGEAFQPQHF. V usage is TRBV5-6 and J usage is TRBJ1-5; D may be TRBD1 (5 bases). The V end lost 0 bases, the J end lost 6 bases, and 16 bases lay between the germline ends. This CDR3 spans 16 amino acids. CDR1 SGHDT and CDR2 YYEEEE come from the germline V gene.

The V and J genes are TRBV5-6 and TRBJ1-2, with 9 bases lining up with TRBD1. Germline CDR1 and CDR2: SGHDT and YYEEEE. With V trimmed by 4 bases and J by 4 bases, 11 bases remained unmatched. The CDR3 covers 16 residues. The CDR3 loop is CASSRTGAKTPYGYTF. For the CDR3, the DNA is TGTGCCAGCAGCCGGACAGGGGCGAAGACTCCCTATGGCTACACCTTC. Using reference TRBV5-6 and TRBJ1-2 for the parts outside the CDR3, the full variable domain is DAGVTQSPTHLIKTRGQQVTLRCSPKSGHDTVSWYQQALGQGPQFIFQYYEEEERQRGNFPDRFSGHQFPNYSSELNVNALLLGDSALYLCASSRTGAKTPYGYTFGSGTRLTVV.

The CDR3 bases are TGTGCCAGCAGCCAAGATCAGGGATGGTTTGCTTTCTTT. Translation: CASSQDQGWFAFF. The gene calls are TRBV4-2 and TRBJ1-1; D may be TRBD1 (5 bases). Germline-derived CDR1 and CDR2 are LGHNA and YNFKEQ. The CDR3 is made up of 13 amino acids. Trimming cost V 0 bases and J 11 bases, with 13 bases left between them.

The chain combines TRBV7-2 with TRBJ1-4; D remains unclear. The V end was cut by 1 base, the J end by 3 bases, with 6 bases between. CDR3 length: 14 amino acids. Germline values: CDR1 SGHTA, CDR2 FQGNSA. The CDR3 DNA follows: TGTGCCAGCAGCTTAGGAGGAGCTAATGAAAAACTGTTTTTT. This sequence encodes CASSLGGANEKLFF.

The CDR3 region has the DNA TGTGCCAGTAGTATGGCGGGGCCTATCTACGAGCAGTACTTC. As protein: CASSMAGPIYEQYF. This rearrangement joins TRBV19 to TRBJ2-7; D is possibly TRBD2 (6 bases). CDR1 is LNHDA and CDR2 is SQIVND in the germline V gene (reference sequence). This CDR3 has 14 amino acids. The ends were cut back, 3 bases at V and 3 bases at J, with 12 bases in the middle.

The rearrangement uses TRBV3-1 (or the pseudogene TRBV3-2) and TRBJ2-4; D is unresolved. The CDR3 runs to 12 residues. The germline gives CDR1 LGHDT, CDR2 YNNKEL (reference sequence). Trimming removed 3 bases from V and 10 bases from J, with 10 bases in between. The DNA for the CDR3 is TGTGCCAGCAGCCACCAAGGGAATATTCAGTACTTC. This encodes CASSHQGNIQYF.

This chain joins TRBV5-4 and TRBJ2-7; 7 positions agree with TRBD1. Losses at the gene ends were 2 bases for V and 3 bases for J; bases not matched to a gene: 5. Germline V gene data show CDR1 as SGHNT and CDR2 as YYREEE (reference sequence). This CDR3 spans 14 amino acids. For the CDR3, the DNA is TGTGCCAGCAGCTTTGGGACAGCTAACTACGAGCAGTACTTC. Its translation is CASSFGTANYEQYF. The full variable domain, with the rest looked up from reference TRBV5-4 and TRBJ2-7, is ETGVTQSPTHLIKTRGQQVTLRCSSQSGHNTVSWYQQALGQGPQFIFQYYREEENGRGNFPPRFSGLQFPNYSSELNVNALELDDSALYLCASSFGTANYEQYFGPGTRLTVT.

The chain is built from TRBV18 and TRBJ1-6; tentative D call: TRBD1 (6 bases). From germline, CDR1 is KGHSH and CDR2 LQKENI. This CDR3 region has 16 residues. V was shortened by 5 bases and J by 6 bases, with 17 bases between the two germline ends. CDR3 sequence: CASSAQGIKGNSPLHF. CDR3 sequence (DNA): TGTGCCAGCTCAGCTCAGGGGATTAAGGGTAATTCACCCCTCCACTTT.

The chain joins TRBV30 to TRBJ1-5, with 7 bases lining up with TRBD1. Trimming removed 0 bases from V and 2 bases from J; junction bases left unmatched: 1. The CDR3 length is 14 residues. Germline V lookup: CDR1 GTSNPN, CDR2 SVGIG (reference sequence). The CDR3 sequence is CAWSVGQGNQPQHF. The CDR3 DNA sequence: TGTGCCTGGAGTGTAGGACAGGGCAATCAGCCCCAGCATTTT.

This rearrangement joins TRBV11-3 to TRBJ1-1; D is undetermined. The germline CDR1 and CDR2 sequences are SGHNT and YENEEA. V lost 3 bases to trimming and J lost 4 bases, with 15 bases between them. This CDR3 contains 15 residues. The CDR3 coding sequence is TGTGCCAGCAGCTTGGGCGGGTCGGGGAGCACTGAAGCTTTCTTT. This gives the protein CASSLGGSGSTEAFF.

The chain joins TRBV7-9 to TRBJ2-2; maybe TRBD2 (6 bases). The germline CDR1 and CDR2 sequences are SEHNR and FQNEAQ (reference sequence). The CDR3 loop spans 15 amino acids. Trimming cost V 5 bases and J 4 bases, with 14 bases left between them. The CDR3 sequence is CASSASGRSTGELFF. In DNA form, the CDR3 reads TGTGCCAGCAGCGCCTCCGGGAGAAGCACCGGGGAGCTGTTTTTT. Full variable domain (rest looked up from reference TRBV7-9 and TRBJ2-2): DTGVSQNPRHKITKRGQNVTFRCDPISEHNRLYWYRQTLGQGPEFLTYFQNEAQLEKSRLLSDRFSAERPKGSFSTLEIQRTEQGDSAMYLCASSASGRSTGELFFGEGSRLTVL.

The J gene is TRBJ1-2, the V gene TRBV19; possible D gene TRBD1, 6 bases. Looked up from germline, CDR1 is LNHDA and CDR2 is SQIVND (reference sequence). The CDR3 runs 17 residues. Between the trimmed V and J ends, which lost 1 base and 4 bases, there was a span of 19 bases. The CDR3 nucleotides are TGTGCCAGTAGTATAGGGGGGGGGCGCGGTTCTTCCTATGGCTACACCTTC. Residues: CASSIGGGRGSSYGYTF.

This clone has just a few counts. The chain links TRBV4-3 to TRBJ1-3, with TRBD1 as a possible D gene (5 bases). Germline V gives CDR1 LGHNA, CDR2 YSLEER. The CDR3 is made up of 15 amino acids. V gave up 0 bases and J gave up 8 bases, with 14 bases separating them. The CDR3 sequence is CASSQDWGPFDTIYF. The CDR3 DNA is TGCGCCAGCAGCCAAGATTGGGGACCCTTTGACACCATATATTTT.